This T cell receptor beta chain originates from a study of CD8+CD57+ T cells in acquired aplastic anemia. Study details: Quantities of DNA derived from sorted CD4+ and CD8+ cells averaged 3.2 ug.

Turning to this clonotype: The antigen remains unidentified.

Study-wide points: Patients and controls were found to share over 25 CD8+ CDR3 sequences.

Patients chosen for sequencing had CD8+CD57+ cells that had expanded, as shown by flow cytometry. The V gene's germline CDR1 is SEHNR and CDR2 FQNEAQ (reference sequence). The CDR3 length is 13 residues. Trimming shortened V by 5 bases and J by 4 bases, and 9 bases separated the two germline ends. CDR3 and TCR beta VDJ profiling relied on a genomic DNA template. TCRdb used MiXCR to reprocess the reads, holding one entry per CDR3 protein. This table has 260,000 or so distinct CDR3 sequences, 65% to 90% appearing once. The material sequenced was sorted CD4+, CD8+, or CD8+CD57+ T cells (not recorded which) from PBMCs. This TCR came from a human donor with aplastic anemia. The V call is TRBV7-9, the J call TRBJ2-1; the D gene could be TRBD1 or TRBD2 (5 bases each). CDR3 in amino acids: CASSRDAYNEQFF. The CDR3 DNA sequence: TGTGCCAGCAGCCGGGACGCTTACAATGAGCAGTTCTTC. The full variable domain, its missing parts supplied by reference TRBV7-9 and TRBJ2-1, is DTGVSQNPRHKITKRGQNVTFRCDPISEHNRLYWYRQTLGQGPEFLTYFQNEAQLEKSRLLSDRFSAERPKGSFSTLEIQRTEQGDSAMYLCASSRDAYNEQFFGPGTRLTVL.